This T cell receptor (beta chain) derives from a study of vaccination and CD4 T cells after COVID-19. Study-wide background: The convalescents comprised six males and four females, two of them Hispanic.

On this clonotype itself: Antigen: not known.

With the Oncomine TCR Beta short-read assay, DNA from cultured CD4+ T cells was sequenced. TCRdb passed the PCR reads through MiXCR, listing each CDR3 protein once. The sample shows 20,000 or so distinct CDR3 sequences, 67% of them seen only once. As for treatment: approximately 9-day PBMC culture with coronavirus spike peptide pools or control peptides (ViraFEST assay). This TCR was sampled from a human donor who had recovered from COVID-19. Material: CD4+ T cells from blood, cultured in vitro.

CDR3 sequence (DNA): TGCAGTGCCGCTTGGGTCGCCTATAGCAATCAGCCCCAGCATTTT. Translating gives CSAAWVAYSNQPQHF. The chain is built from TRBV20-1 and TRBJ1-5; D is undetermined. The CDR3 runs to 15 residues. V was pared by 6 bases and J by 0 bases, with 15 bases between. Germline CDR1 DFQATT, CDR2 SNEGSKA (reference sequence).